This TCR beta chain emerged from a study of blood T cell repertoires in COVID-19. For the study at large: Specimens from acute and convalescent COVID-19 originated in the United States, Italy and Spain. In each case, the material was cDNA or gDNA derived from T cells, B-cell-depleted T cells, or PBMCs.

Sequencing used immunoSEQ multiplex PCR; TCRdb keeps in-frame clones, though not all of them. In the table there are under 50,000 clones, about 89% of which are singletons. Germline CDR1 and CDR2: SGHVS and FNYEAQ. Trimming removed 1 base at V and 4 bases at J, with 8 bases between. The CDR3 extends over 13 amino acids. The TCR comes from a man between 65 and 79 years old with active COVID-19. The sequencing sample was made of peripheral blood. The chain recombines TRBV7-6 with TRBJ2-7; D call uncertain. The CDR3 region has the DNA TGTGCCAGCAGCTTAGGTATTAATTACGAGCAGTACTTC. Amino acids: CASSLGINYEQYF.